These 27 T cell receptor beta chains were all obtained from the same sample, sequenced in a study of cytomegalovirus exposure and HLA in healthy donors. 60 Vbeta and 13 Jbeta primers were used in PCR. Sequencing was performed with immunoSEQ multiplex PCR; in TCRdb, only in-frame clones are kept and a portion is missing. The sample records around 150,000 clones, over 55% being singletons. The material sequenced was PBMCs. All receptors come from a man aged 35-49 years in good health and CMV-seronegative.

The count of this clone is one. The gene calls are TRBV19 and TRBJ2-5; weak D call: TRBD1 (7 bases). Germline V CDR1 and CDR2: LNHDA, SQIVND (reference sequence). The CDR3 totals 13 residues. Trimming pared 7 bases from V and 3 bases from J, leaving 12 bases between. CDR3 sequence: CASTGGTKETQYF. The CDR3 DNA sequence: TGTGCCAGTACAGGGGGGACCAAAGAGACCCAGTACTTC.

The rearrangement links TRBV28 to TRBJ2-3; 10 positions agree with TRBD2. Trimming took 10 bases from V and 9 from J; bases not matched to a gene: 10. CDR3 length: 13 amino acids. Germline assignment: CDR1 MDHEN and CDR2 SYDVKM. The CDR3 here is CATRGSGRATQYF. In DNA, the CDR3 is TGTGCCACTCGGGGGAGCGGGAGGGCGACGCAGTATTTT. The variable domain in full, with the rest retrieved from reference TRBV28 and TRBJ2-3, is DVKVTQSSRYLVKRTGEKVFLECVQDMDHENMFWYRQDPGLGLRLIYFSYDVKMKEKGDIPEGYSVSREKKERFSLILESASTNQTSMYLCATRGSGRATQYFGPGTRLTVL.

This clone has more than one count but fewer than ten. The DNA for the CDR3 is TGTGCCACCAGCAGGCGGGGCTCTGGGGCCAACGTCCTGACTTTC. This sequence encodes CATSRRGSGANVLTF. J is TRBJ2-6 and V is TRBV15; D is possibly TRBD2 (6 bases). The CDR3 loop spans 15 amino acids. V lost 3 bases and J lost 0, with 6 bases in between. Germline assignment: CDR1 LNHNV and CDR2 YYDKDF (reference sequence).

This chain joins TRBV6-1 and TRBJ2-5; D is perhaps TRBD2 (6 bases). The length of the CDR3 is 14 residues. V was cut by 6 bases and J by 0 bases, with 11 bases left in between. Germline-derived CDR1 and CDR2 are MNHNS and SASEGT. The CDR3 nucleotides are TGTGCCAGCAGCCCGGGACTGAACCAAGAGACCCAGTACTTC. It yields the protein CASSPGLNQETQYF.

The V and J genes are TRBV5-1 and TRBJ2-7, with 8 bases matching TRBD1. This CDR3 has 17 amino acids. The J segment lost 1 base and the V segment lost 4 bases, leaving 13 bases of the junction unmatched. CDR1 SGHRS and CDR2 YFSETQ come from the germline V gene. The CDR3 sequence is CASSPRIGTGQSYEQYF. DNA of the CDR3: TGCGCCAGCAGCCCTCGAATCGGGACAGGCCAATCCTACGAGCAGTACTTC.

The chain recombines TRBV21-1 with TRBJ2-7; the D call in the table, TRBD1, was not verified against the DNA. TRBV21-1 is noted as a pseudogene. This CDR3 is built from 17 residues. CDR3 in DNA: TGTGCCAGCAGCCCAAGGTCCAGGGGGGCTCCTACCTACGAGCAGTACTTC. This encodes CASSPRSRGAPTYEQYF.

The chain employs TRBV5-4 and TRBJ2-1; D gene uncertain. Trimming left V 2 bases short and J 5 bases short, with 26 bases between. Germline V CDR1 and CDR2: SGHNT, YYREEE (reference sequence). This CDR3 is 19 amino acids long. CDR3 protein: CASSFGQLPWSEQNNEQFF. Here the CDR3 DNA reads TGTGCCAGCAGCTTTGGCCAGTTGCCTTGGTCCGAACAAAACAATGAGCAGTTCTTC.

The V call is TRBV2, the J call TRBJ2-1, with D unclear. The ends were cut back, 6 bases at V and 0 bases at J, with 6 bases in the middle. From germline, CDR1 is SNHLY and CDR2 FYNNEI. CDR3 length: 13 residues. CDR3 sequence (DNA): TGTGCCAGCAGGGTCTACTCCTACAATGAGCAGTTCTTC. This sequence encodes CASRVYSYNEQFF.

The chain combines TRBV5-6 with TRBJ2-7, with D perhaps matching TRBD1 (5 bases). Germline V gives CDR1 SGHDT, CDR2 YYEEEE. Trimming removed 4 bases from V and 4 bases from J, with 18 bases in between. The CDR3 length is 15 residues. CDR3 coding DNA: TGTGCCAGCAGCGGGCAGGGATACCTCTTATACGAGCAGTACTTC. Translated, it gives CASSGQGYLLYEQYF.

The J gene is TRBJ2-1, the V gene TRBV2; TRBD2 is a possible D gene (6 bases). V was clipped by 4 bases and J by 9 bases, with 16 bases between them. This CDR3 spans 14 amino acids. Germline V gene data show CDR1 as SNHLY and CDR2 as FYNNEI. The CDR3: CASSGGRRGGEQFF. In DNA, the CDR3 is TGTGCCAGCAGTGGAGGGCGGCGGGGTGGTGAGCAGTTCTTC.

The chain employs TRBV5-1 and TRBJ2-5; 9 nucleotides line up with TRBD1. This CDR3 has 16 amino acids. Germline V CDR1 and CDR2: SGHRS, YFSETQ. V lost 0 bases and J lost 11; bases outside the gene matches: 14. CDR3 bases: TGCGCCAGCAGCTTGGAGACAGGGGGTGTGAATTTAGAGCAGTACTTC. Its translation: CASSLETGGVNLEQYF.

V is TRBV9 and J is TRBJ1-2; tentative D call: TRBD1 (5 bases). The CDR3 spans 15 residues. CDR1 is SGDLS, CDR2 YYNGEE, per germline. Trimming shortened V by 4 bases and J by 3 bases, and 16 bases separated the two germline ends. CDR3 sequence: CASSMGLGEDYGYTF. For the CDR3, the DNA is TGTGCCAGCAGCATGGGACTAGGGGAGGACTATGGCTACACCTTC.

The chain has TRBV9 and TRBJ1-6, with a weak D call TRBD1 (6 bases). From germline, CDR1 is SGDLS and CDR2 YYNGEE. The CDR3 consists of 13 residues. The V gene lost 0 bases and the J gene lost 9 bases, with 7 bases spanning the gap. The CDR3 nucleotides read TGTGCCAGCAGCGTAGAGGGGGTTTCACCCCTCCACTTT. It yields the protein CASSVEGVSPLHF. Combining the CDR3 with reference TRBV9 and TRBJ1-6 gives the whole variable domain DSGVTQTPKHLITATGQRVTLRCSPRSGDLSVYWYQQSLDQGLQFLIQYYNGEERAKGNILERFSAQQFPDLHSELNLSSLELGDSALYFCASSVEGVSPLHFGNGTRLTVT.

The chain combines TRBV29-1 with TRBJ2-1; 8 nucleotides align to TRBD1. V was clipped by 6 bases and J by 4 bases; unmatched bases: 5. The CDR3 contains 13 residues. The germline CDR1 and CDR2 sequences are SQVTM and ANQGSEA. In DNA, the CDR3 is TGCAGCGTAGCAGACAGGGGTTACAATGAGCAGTTCTTC. It encodes CSVADRGYNEQFF.

This clone was observed a single time. V and J are TRBV28 and TRBJ2-7; 8 nucleotides line up with TRBD2. CDR1 and CDR2 (germline): MDHEN, SYDVKM. The CDR3 runs to 17 residues. Trimming removed 7 bases from V and 1 base from J; junction bases left unmatched: 15. Here the CDR3 reads CASTQPASGWVSYEQYF. Here the CDR3 DNA reads TGTGCCAGCACCCAGCCGGCTAGCGGGTGGGTTTCCTACGAGCAGTACTTC.

This rearrangement joins TRBV18 to TRBJ1-3; TRBD1 might be the D (6 bases). The V and J ends lost 6 bases and 0 bases respectively, with 15 bases between them. Per the germline V gene, CDR1 is KGHSH and CDR2 is LQKENI. The CDR3 covers 16 residues. CDR3: CASSEGTTNSGNTIYF. DNA of the CDR3: TGTGCCAGCTCGGAAGGGACAACCAACTCTGGAAACACCATATATTTT. The full variable domain, its missing parts supplied by reference TRBV18 and TRBJ1-3, is NAGVMQNPRHLVRRRGQEARLRCSPMKGHSHVYWYRQLPEEGLKFMVYLQKENIIDESGMPKERFSAEFPKEGPSILRIQQVVRGDSAAYFCASSEGTTNSGNTIYFGEGSWLTVV.

The chain combines TRBV27 with TRBJ2-2; perhaps TRBD1 as D (6 bases). Between the trimmed V and J ends, which lost 5 bases and 3 bases, there was a span of 16 bases. The germline V gene encodes CDR1 MNHEY and CDR2 SMNVEV (reference sequence). This CDR3 is 16 amino acids long. CDR3 sequence (DNA): TGTGCCAGCAGTCCCTGGGACACCCGGGACACCGGGGAGCTGTTTTTT. It yields the protein CASSPWDTRDTGELFF.

This chain connects TRBV9 to TRBJ1-1; no clear D gene. This CDR3 region has 13 residues. Looked up from germline, CDR1 is SGDLS and CDR2 is YYNGEE. Between the trimmed V and J ends, which lost 0 bases and 4 bases, there was a span of 7 bases. CDR3 in DNA: TGTGCCAGCAGCGTAGGGTCGGGCACTGAAGCTTTCTTT. It codes for CASSVGSGTEAFF.

V and J are TRBV15 and TRBJ2-7; 9 bases are a match to TRBD1. The germline CDR1 and CDR2 sequences are LNHNV and YYDKDF (reference sequence). Trimming took 1 base from V and 5 from J; bases not matched to a gene: 6. The CDR3 is 15 residues long. The chain's CDR3 is CATSRGWGQGHEQYF. DNA for the CDR3: TGTGCCACCAGCAGAGGGTGGGGACAGGGCCACGAGCAGTACTTC.

The rearrangement uses TRBV6-4 and TRBJ1-2; TRBD1 matches at 11 bases. The CDR3 is made up of 15 amino acids. The V gene end was trimmed by 4 bases and the J gene end by 7 bases; junction bases not matched to a gene: 8. Germline CDR1 is MRHNA and CDR2 is SNTAGT. As DNA, the CDR3 is TGTGCCAGCAGTGCCCGGACAGGGGGCTTGGGTGGCTACACCTTC. This sequence encodes CASSARTGGLGGYTF.

The CDR3 sequence: CAWAEGGAVGELFF. As DNA, the CDR3 is TGTGCCTGGGCCGAGGGAGGGGCCGTCGGGGAGCTGTTTTTT. The chain links TRBV30 to TRBJ2-2; 7 positions agree with TRBD2. Germline CDR1 reads GTSNPN; CDR2 reads SVGIG (reference sequence). The V gene end was trimmed by 5 bases and the J gene end by 7 bases; junction bases not matched to a gene: 10. This CDR3 is built from 14 residues. Looking up the rest from reference TRBV30 and TRBJ2-2 gives the full variable domain: SQTIHQWPATLVQPVGSPLSLECTVEGTSNPNLYWYRQAAGRGLQLLFYSVGIGQISSEVPQNLSASRPQDRQFILSSKKLLLSDSGFYLCAWAEGGAVGELFFGEGSRLTVL.

The gene calls are TRBV28 and TRBJ1-5; D gene uncertain. Per the germline V gene, CDR1 is MDHEN and CDR2 is SYDVKM. V was pared by 4 bases and J by 6 bases, with 4 bases between. This CDR3 spans 11 amino acids. CDR3 loop: CASSSGQPQHF. The CDR3, as DNA: TGTGCCAGCAGTTCGGGTCAGCCCCAGCATTTT.

The chain is built from TRBV5-4 and TRBJ2-2; the match to TRBD2 covers 7 bases. V lost 0 bases and J lost 2; bases outside the gene matches: 10. The CDR3 length is 18 residues. CDR1 is SGHNT and CDR2 is YYREEE in the germline V gene (reference sequence). CDR3 coding DNA: TGTGCCAGCAGCTTGGTTGGCGGGGGAGTTTCAAACACCGGGGAGCTGTTTTTT. It translates to CASSLVGGGVSNTGELFF.

The chain couples TRBV25-1 to TRBJ1-5, with D possibly being TRBD1 (5 bases). Germline CDR1 reads MGHDK; CDR2 reads SYGVNS. With 6 bases removed from V and 0 bases from J, the gap between germline ends came to 9 bases. CDR3 size: 14 residues. The CDR3, as DNA: TGTGCCAGCAGGACAGTAGATAGCAATCAGCCCCAGCATTTT. As protein: CASRTVDSNQPQHF.

This chain uses TRBV5-6 with TRBJ2-7, with TRBD1 as a possible D gene (5 bases). Between the trimmed V and J ends, which lost 2 bases and 0 bases, there was a span of 6 bases. CDR3 length: 13 amino acids. Germline V gene lookup returns CDR1 SGHDT and CDR2 YYEEEE. In DNA form, the CDR3 reads TGTGCCAGCAGCTTTCAGGGCTCCTACGAGCAGTACTTC. It yields the protein CASSFQGSYEQYF. The full variable domain, its missing parts supplied by reference TRBV5-6 and TRBJ2-7, is DAGVTQSPTHLIKTRGQQVTLRCSPKSGHDTVSWYQQALGQGPQFIFQYYEEEERQRGNFPDRFSGHQFPNYSSELNVNALLLGDSALYLCASSFQGSYEQYFGPGTRLTVT.

The chain employs TRBV11-2 and TRBJ2-7, with D maybe TRBD2 (6 bases). The V and J ends lost 3 bases and 4 bases respectively, with 13 bases between them. The CDR3 spans 14 residues. Germline CDR1 reads SGHAT; CDR2 reads FQNNGV. In DNA form, the CDR3 reads TGTGCCAGCAGCTTCCGGCGGGGTAGGTACGAGCAGTACTTC. Its protein product is CASSFRRGRYEQYF.

This clone was counted a single time. This chain connects TRBV12-5 to TRBJ2-7, with no clear D. Germline-derived CDR1 and CDR2 are LGHNT and FRNRAP. The CDR3 runs 13 residues. Trimming shortened V by 0 bases and J by 0 bases, and 3 bases separated the two germline ends. CDR3 sequence reads: CASGLVSSYEQYF. The DNA of the CDR3 is TGTGCTAGTGGTTTGGTTAGCTCCTACGAGCAGTACTTC.